The following is a T cell receptor beta chain sequence with its context. Its antigen is unknown. The CDR3 consists of 17 residues. V lost 1 base to trimming and J lost 0 bases, with 15 bases between them. Germline V gene data show CDR1 as SGHTA and CDR2 as FQGNSA. The data derive from a study of Ad26.COV2.S vaccination and SARS-CoV-2 variants. About the research overall: Enrolled in COV1001, the donor was in the Ad26.COV2.S trial arm, which received the vaccine.

The protocol was immunoSEQ multiplex PCR, while the TCRdb copy is restricted to in-frame clones and leaves out a portion. The sample lists about 350,000 clones; 88% were seen once. Sample treatment: around 19 received Ad26.COV2.S at low or high dose, single or two shots; 5 received placebo; per-sample allocation not given. The samples were gathered on day 63 after the first injection of vaccine or placebo. An Ad26 vector expressing Wuhan-strain SARS-CoV-2 spike constituted the vaccine. Notes on the study in general: Total responses of T cells may have been underestimated by the analyses of TCR breadth and depth.

The sequencing used peripheral blood, collected in a trial of Ad26.COV2.S vaccine versus placebo. This clonotype originated in a person aged 18-65 years who received the Ad26.COV2.S COVID-19 vaccine or a placebo. The chain carries TRBV7-2 and TRBJ1-1, with D unclear. In DNA form, the CDR3 reads TGTGCCAGCAGCTTAGACCCCTATACAGCCATGAACACTGAAGCTTTCTTT. This codes for CASSLDPYTAMNTEAFF.